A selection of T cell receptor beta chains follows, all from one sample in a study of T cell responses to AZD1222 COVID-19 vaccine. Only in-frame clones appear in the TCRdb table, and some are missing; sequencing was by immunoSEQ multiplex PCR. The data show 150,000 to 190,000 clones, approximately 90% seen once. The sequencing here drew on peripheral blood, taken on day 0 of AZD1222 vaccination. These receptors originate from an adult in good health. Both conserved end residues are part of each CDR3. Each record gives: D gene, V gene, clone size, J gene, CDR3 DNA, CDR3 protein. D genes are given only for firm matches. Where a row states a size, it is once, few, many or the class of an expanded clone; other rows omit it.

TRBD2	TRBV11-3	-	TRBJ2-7	TGTGCCAGCAGCTTCACTAGCGGAGTTCCCTACGAGCAGTACTTC	CASSFTSGVPYEQYF
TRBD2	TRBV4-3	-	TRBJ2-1	TGCGCCAGCAGCCCCACGGGACTAGCCCATGAGCAGTTCTTC	CASSPTGLAHEQFF
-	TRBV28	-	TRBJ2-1	TGTGCCAGCAATATTGGGGGGACAGACTACAATGAGCAGTTCTTC	CASNIGGTDYNEQFF
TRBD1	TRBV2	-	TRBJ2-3	TGTGCCAGCAGTAGACAGGGTCAAACAGATACGCAGTATTTT	CASSRQGQTDTQYF
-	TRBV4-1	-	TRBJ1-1	TGCGCCAGCAGCCAACTTTCAGGGGCCGAGAACACTGAAGCTTTCTTT	CASSQLSGAENTEAFF
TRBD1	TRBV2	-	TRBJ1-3	TGTGCCAGCAGTCGACGTGGGACAGCCTCTGGAAACACCATATATTTT	CASSRRGTASGNTIYF
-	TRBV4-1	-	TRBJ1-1	TGCGCCAGCAGCCAAGTTTGGGGTTGGACTGAAGCTTTCTTT	CASSQVWGWTEAFF
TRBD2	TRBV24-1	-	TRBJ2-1	TGTGCCACCAGTGATCGAAGCGGGAGCTCCTACAATGAGCAGTTCTTC	CATSDRSGSSYNEQFF
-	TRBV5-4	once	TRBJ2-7	TGTGCCAGCAGCTCCAGGGAGGCCTACGAGCAGTACTTC	CASSSREAYEQYF
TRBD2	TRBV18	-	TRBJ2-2	TGTGCCAGCTCACCTTCGGGAGGGAACACCGGGGAGCTGTTTTTT	CASSPSGGNTGELFF
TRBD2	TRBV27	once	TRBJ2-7	TGTGCCAGCAGTGACGGGACTAGCGGGAGCCACGAGCAGTACTTC	CASSDGTSGSHEQYF
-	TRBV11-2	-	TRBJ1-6	TGTGCCAGCAGCTTAGCGGGGGAATCACCCCTCCACTTT	CASSLAGESPLHF
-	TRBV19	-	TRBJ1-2	TGTGCCAGTAGCCCAGGGCGGTATGGCTACACCTTC	CASSPGRYGYTF
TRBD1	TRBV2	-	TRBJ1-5	TGTGCCAGCAGCTGGACAGGGGCTTTCGGCAATCAGCCCCAGCATTTT	CASSWTGAFGNQPQHF
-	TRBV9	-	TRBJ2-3	TGTGCCAGCAGCGTACCTCAAGCGGGCTTTGGGACAGATACGCAGTATTTT	CASSVPQAGFGTDTQYF
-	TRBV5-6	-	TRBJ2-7	TGTGCCAGCAGCTTGGAATTCGAGGAGGCAGGTGGGATCTACGAGCAGTACTTC	CASSLEFEEAGGIYEQYF
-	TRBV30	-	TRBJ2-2	TGTGCCTGGAGTGTTGGCAGGATATCCTCGAACACCGGGGAGCTGTTTTTT	CAWSVGRISSNTGELFF
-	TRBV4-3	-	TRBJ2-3	TGCGCCAGGCCACATCGACAGAACCCCAGCACAGATACGCAGTATTTT	CARPHRQNPSTDTQYF
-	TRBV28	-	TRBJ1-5	TGTGCCAGCAGTGGCGGTGGGAGGGAAGGGAGGGCCCAGCATTTT	CASSGGGREGRAQHF